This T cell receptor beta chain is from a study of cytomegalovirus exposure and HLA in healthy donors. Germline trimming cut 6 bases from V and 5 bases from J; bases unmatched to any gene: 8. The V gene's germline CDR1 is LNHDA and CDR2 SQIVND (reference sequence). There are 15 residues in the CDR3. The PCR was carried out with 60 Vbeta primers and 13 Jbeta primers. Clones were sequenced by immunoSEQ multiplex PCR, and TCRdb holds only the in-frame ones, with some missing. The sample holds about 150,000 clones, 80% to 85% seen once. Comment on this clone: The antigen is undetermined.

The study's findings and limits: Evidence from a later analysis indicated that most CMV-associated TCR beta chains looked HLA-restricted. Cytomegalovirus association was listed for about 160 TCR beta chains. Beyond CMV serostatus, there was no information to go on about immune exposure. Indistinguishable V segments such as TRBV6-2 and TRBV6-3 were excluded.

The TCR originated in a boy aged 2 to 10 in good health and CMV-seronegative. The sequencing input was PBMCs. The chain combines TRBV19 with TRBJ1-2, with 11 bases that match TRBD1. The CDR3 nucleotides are TGTGCCAGTAGCGCCGGACAGGGGGCAGGGTATGGCTACACCTTC. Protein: CASSAGQGAGYGYTF.